This is a list of T cell receptor beta chains from one sample in a study of T cell repertoires and HLA-DP antigens. The protocol was immunoSEQ multiplex PCR, while the TCRdb copy is restricted to in-frame clones and leaves out a portion. This table holds approximately 2,000 clones, under 80% found once. The specimen sequenced was CD137- CD4+ T cells from cultured PBMCs. The receptor source for this set is a man aged 50-60 years in good health and CMV-seronegative. The CDR3 runs from the conserved cysteine through the conserved F or W.

CDR3 protein: CASSYSSVANEKLFF; V gene: TRBV6-6
CDR3 protein: CASSPFSSGVETQYF; V gene: TRBV18
CDR3 protein: CASSPGRSNTGELFF; V gene: TRBV6-6
CDR3 protein: CASSLGDSSTDTQYF; V gene: TRBV7-9
CDR3 protein: CASKESQGNSPLHF; V gene: TRBV4-3
CDR3 protein: CASSLKPGYEQYF; V gene: TRBV7-9
CDR3 protein: CASSHGPQQRYGYTF; V gene: TRBV18
CDR3 protein: CASKSGLAGIAKNIQYF; V gene: TRBV6-4
CDR3 protein: CASSLVSRLRRGQFF; V gene: TRBV11-2
CDR3 protein: CASSLVLSSYEQYF; V gene: TRBV28
CDR3 protein: CASSYDTQRTPGGTQYF; V gene: TRBV5-1
CDR3 protein: CASSLAPGANSPLHF; V gene: TRBV5-4
CDR3 protein: CASSLAHLRQTAYEQYF; V gene: TRBV11-3
CDR3 protein: CASSTEFGSMNTEAFF; V gene: TRBV19
CDR3 protein: CASSSYRGQQSPLHF; V gene: TRBV6-6
CDR3 protein: CASSYFLLAGVYNEQFF; V gene: TRBV6-7
CDR3 protein: CAWSRVPPQFF; V gene: TRBV30
CDR3 protein: CASVTSLLNEQFF; V gene: TRBV28
CDR3 protein: CASSYWSLDSYEQYF; V gene: TRBV6-6
CDR3 protein: CSVESARADEAFF; V gene: TRBV29-1